This T cell receptor beta chain appears in the sequencing data of a study of T-cell reconstitution after alpha-beta-depleted transplantation in children. The TCRbeta library was prepared with unique molecular identifiers. TCRdb called the PCR reads again in MiXCR, with one record for every CDR3 protein. Of 450,000 to 500,000 distinct CDR3 sequences listed, 12% are singletons. The CDR3 length is 13 residues. V was cut by 0 bases and J by 7 bases, with 10 bases left in between. Germline assignment: CDR1 DFQATT and CDR2 SNEGSKA (reference sequence). The chain employs TRBV20-1 and TRBJ2-1; a weak D match, TRBD1 (5 bases). The input for sequencing was PBMCs from the stem cell graft donor, taken from the stem cell graft. This TCR was recovered from a human donor who donated a stem cell graft to a child with combined immunodeficiency. CDR3 protein: CSARDTGHNEQFF. The DNA of the CDR3 is TGCAGTGCTAGAGATACTGGACATAATGAGCAGTTCTTC.